A single T cell receptor beta chain is shown here with its context. The antigen is unknown. Here immunoSEQ multiplex PCR was the method, and the copy in TCRdb shows in-frame clones only, minus some. Here the sample spans some 150,000 clones, more than 75% being singletons. The data were taken from a study of T cell responses to AZD1222 COVID-19 vaccine. Findings and limits, study-wide: Close to half of spike-specific TCRs reportedly recognize unmutated variant regions.

CDR3 length: 16 residues. V gave up 5 bases and J gave up 8 bases, with 22 bases separating them. Germline CDR1 and CDR2: MDHEN and SYDVKM. This receptor was identified in an adult in good health. The source material was peripheral blood, sampled on day 0 of AZD1222 vaccination. V is TRBV28 and J is TRBJ1-3; D remains unclear. The CDR3 region is CASSPWAHRFGDTIYF. CDR3 bases: TGTGCCAGCAGTCCCTGGGCCCACAGATTCGGGGACACCATATATTTT.